The 22 T cell receptor beta chains given below trace back to one sample, sequenced in a study of human T cells and chemical hapten exposure. Via MiXCR, TCRdb re-called the RACE reads, giving one row per CDR3 protein. The top ten clones hold approximately 2% of a sample with 80,000 to 100,000 distinct CDR3 sequences, approximately 13% of them seen once. Documented time point: patch test 1, 2 weeks after DPC sensitization. Treatment described: therapeutic diphenylcyclopropenone sensitization with weekly scalp DPC. This specimen consisted of whole blood, obtained in connection with sensitization to the hapten diphenylcyclopropenone (DPC). The receptor set was obtained from a woman in her 40s with alopecia areata. Some clones in this sample may be carry-over from other donors' samples.

The rearrangement uses TRBV7-2 and TRBJ2-1; perhaps TRBD2 as D (5 bases). V was pared by 5 bases and J by 3 bases, with 11 bases between. Germline V gene lookup returns CDR1 SGHTA and CDR2 FQGNSA. There are 14 residues in the CDR3. CDR3 in amino acids: CASSLGELYNEQFF. For the CDR3, the DNA is TGTGCCAGCAGCCTTGGGGAGCTCTACAATGAGCAGTTCTTC.

This clonotype was recorded a few times. This chain uses TRBV28 with TRBJ2-3, with D unresolved. V lost 3 bases and J 4 bases, leaving 5 bases between the germline ends. The CDR3 spans 12 residues. CDR1 and CDR2 (germline): MDHEN, SYDVKM. The CDR3 DNA sequence: TGTGCCAGCAGTTTTCAGGCAGATACGCAGTATTTT. Encoded protein: CASSFQADTQYF.

The chain carries TRBV7-3 and TRBJ2-2; the D gene is possibly TRBD2 (5 bases). Trimming took 5 bases from V and 5 from J, leaving 12 bases between them. Germline-derived CDR1 and CDR2 are SGHTA and FQGTGA. The CDR3 is made up of 14 amino acids. The CDR3 region is CASSPQLETGELFF. The DNA for the CDR3 is TGTGCCAGCAGCCCCCAACTAGAGACCGGGGAGCTGTTTTTT.

The chain couples TRBV7-8 to TRBJ1-1; tentative D call: TRBD1 (6 bases). This CDR3 contains 14 residues. CDR1 is SGHVS, CDR2 FQNEAQ, per germline. V lost 8 bases to trimming and J lost 0 bases, with 13 bases between them. This CDR3 reads CASGGLGMNTEAFF. The CDR3 DNA reads TGTGCCAGCGGGGGGCTAGGCATGAACACTGAAGCTTTCTTT. The variable domain in full, with the rest retrieved from reference TRBV7-8 and TRBJ1-1, is GAGVSQSPRYKVAKRGQDVALRCDPISGHVSLFWYQQALGQGPEFLTYFQNEAQLDKSGLPSDRFFAERPEGSVSTLKIQRTQQEDSAVYLCASGGLGMNTEAFFGQGTRLTVV.

V gene TRBV10-3 combines with J gene TRBJ1-5; D may be TRBD1 (6 bases). Germline V CDR1 and CDR2: ENHRY, SYGVKD. V dropped 4 bases and J dropped 1 base, with 8 bases sitting between them. The CDR3 sequence is 14 residues long. The CDR3 nucleotides read TGTGCCATCAGTGCAGGGGCCAGCAATCAGCCCCAGCATTTT. It specifies CAISAGASNQPQHF.

This clonotype was counted a few times. V is TRBV5-1 and J is TRBJ1-1, with 7 nucleotides matching TRBD1. CDR3 length: 16 amino acids. V gave up 3 bases and J gave up 0 bases; unmatched junction bases: 8. Germline values: CDR1 SGHRS, CDR2 YFSETQ. CDR3 DNA: TGCGCCAGCAGCTACTCCGGGACAGTCATGAACACTGAAGCTTTCTTT. Translation: CASSYSGTVMNTEAFF.

V is TRBV6-5 and J is TRBJ1-6; D ambiguous. The CDR3 consists of 14 residues. From germline, CDR1 is MNHEY and CDR2 SVGAGI. V lost 2 bases, J lost 5 bases, and 7 bases lay in between. The DNA of the CDR3 is TGTGCCAGCAGTTACGTGGCGGATAATTCACCCCTCCACTTT. It is translated as CASSYVADNSPLHF.

This clonotype was observed many times. J is TRBJ1-1 and V is TRBV4-1, with 7 bases identical to TRBD1. Germline lookup yields CDR1 MGHRA and CDR2 YSYEKL. The CDR3 extends over 14 amino acids. V gave up 3 bases and J gave up 3 bases; unmatched junction bases: 4. Here the CDR3 reads CASSHPDRDTEAFF. In nucleotides, the CDR3 is TGCGCCAGCAGCCACCCCGACAGGGACACTGAAGCTTTCTTT.

The chain uses TRBV7-2 and TRBJ2-1; tentatively, D is TRBD1 or TRBD2 (5 bases each). The CDR3 runs 17 residues. V shed 0 bases and J shed 0 bases, with 12 bases lying between them. The germline V gene has CDR1 SGHTA and CDR2 FQGNSA. CDR3 in amino acids: CASSLAVGASSYNEQFF. DNA for the CDR3: TGTGCCAGCAGCTTAGCTGTCGGGGCGAGCTCCTACAATGAGCAGTTCTTC. The entire variable domain, with the rest obtained from reference TRBV7-2 and TRBJ2-1, is as follows: GAGVSQSPSNKVTEKGKDVELRCDPISGHTALYWYRQSLGQGLEFLIYFQGNSAPDKSGLPSDRFSAERTGGSVSTLTIQRTQQEDSAVYLCASSLAVGASSYNEQFFGPGTRLTVL.

This clonotype was counted only a few times. The genes are TRBV20-1 and TRBJ2-1, with D hard to call. Trimming pared 2 bases from V and 12 bases from J, leaving 11 bases between. The CDR3 loop spans 11 amino acids. The germline V gene has CDR1 DFQATT and CDR2 SNEGSKA (reference sequence). The CDR3 region is CSARPTTWQFF. The DNA of the CDR3 is TGCAGTGCTAGACCTACCACCTGGCAGTTCTTC.

This clonotype has only a few counts. The V gene is TRBV24-1, the J gene TRBJ2-3; D not certain. In germline, CDR1 is KGHDR, CDR2 SFDVKD. This CDR3 region has 13 residues. Trimming shortened V by 8 bases and J by 4 bases, and 12 bases separated the two germline ends. CDR3 sequence (DNA): TGTGCCACCATGGGCGGTGGCGCAGATACGCAGTATTTT. Its translation: CATMGGGADTQYF.

This clonotype has more than one count but fewer than ten. The gene calls are TRBV7-2 and TRBJ2-7; 7 nucleotides agree with TRBD1. V was clipped by 5 bases and J by 1 base; unmatched bases: 5. This CDR3 region has 14 residues. Germline CDR1 and CDR2: SGHTA and FQGNSA. CDR3 nucleotides: TGTGCCAGCAGCCTCGACAGGGAATCCTACGAGCAGTACTTC. It yields the protein CASSLDRESYEQYF.

The V and J genes are TRBV6-1 and TRBJ2-1; TRBD2 matches at 13 bases. The V and J ends lost 0 bases and 6 bases, in that order; junction bases with no gene match: 5. CDR1 is MNHNS and CDR2 is SASEGT in the germline V gene. The CDR3 has 17 amino acids. The DNA of the CDR3 is TGTGCCAGCAGTGAAGCGACACTAGCGGGAGGGAGCAATGAGCAGTTCTTC. It specifies CASSEATLAGGSNEQFF.

This clonotype occurred a few times. This chain joins TRBV12-3 or TRBV12-4 and TRBJ1-6; D is ambiguous. The CDR3 covers 15 residues. Trimming took 7 bases from V and 4 from J, leaving 14 bases between them. The chain's CDR3 is CASTPSEAYNSPLHF. Written as DNA, the CDR3 is TGTGCCAGCACCCCCAGCGAAGCGTATAATTCACCCCTCCACTTT.

The chain employs TRBV2 and TRBJ2-1, with a tentative D call TRBD2 (5 bases). The ends were cut back, 2 bases at V and 9 bases at J, with 11 bases in the middle. This CDR3 is 13 amino acids long. The V gene's germline CDR1 is SNHLY and CDR2 FYNNEI. The CDR3 loop is CASSETRSGEQFF. In DNA form, the CDR3 reads TGTGCCAGCAGTGAAACCCGGAGCGGTGAGCAGTTCTTC.

This clonotype was counted between two and nine times. V and J are TRBV20-1 and TRBJ2-6; D ambiguous. Germline CDR1 is DFQATT and CDR2 is SNEGSKA (reference sequence). V shed 4 bases and J shed 0 bases, with 10 bases lying between them. CDR3 size: 15 residues. CDR3: CSAKQPGSGANVLTF. The CDR3 region has the DNA TGCAGTGCTAAACAACCGGGCTCTGGGGCCAACGTCCTGACTTTC.

This clonotype came up a few times. The J gene is TRBJ2-5, the V gene TRBV20-1; a possible D gene is TRBD1 (6 bases). The V gene's germline CDR1 is DFQATT and CDR2 SNEGSKA (reference sequence). The germline V and J ends were trimmed by 3 bases and 7 bases, with 12 bases remaining between them. The CDR3 contains 12 residues. CDR3 sequence reads: CSASNRVGTQYF. The CDR3 region has the DNA TGCAGTGCTAGTAACAGGGTCGGGACCCAGTACTTC.

This clonotype was found a few times. The chain uses TRBV6-1 and TRBJ2-7; unclear D gene. Trimming took off 1 base at V and 0 bases at J, with 13 bases between the two ends. In germline, CDR1 is MNHNS, CDR2 SASEGT. This CDR3 contains 16 residues. CDR3 sequence reads: CASSEGIGDNSYEQYF. For the CDR3, the DNA is TGTGCCAGCAGTGAAGGAATAGGAGACAACTCCTACGAGCAGTACTTC.

Turning to this clonotype: The junction and the germline gene differ at one end; a read error may be behind it. The chain joins TRBV7-9 to TRBJ1-3; a possible D gene is TRBD1 (6 bases). The CDR3 sequence is 12 residues long. The germline V gene has CDR1 SEHNR and CDR2 FQNEAQ (reference sequence). CDR3 protein: CASRPAPGGMDF. The CDR3 DNA reads TGTGCCAGCAGACCAGCCCCCGGGGGCATGGATTTT.

The chain combines TRBV5-4 with TRBJ2-3; 8 nucleotides align to TRBD1. The CDR3 spans 19 residues. V shed 4 bases, J shed 2 bases, and the junction held 18 bases outside the gene matches. Looked up from germline, CDR1 is SGHNT and CDR2 is YYREEE (reference sequence). CDR3 DNA: TGTGCCAGCAGCGGCACAAACGCCGGGACAGGAATTAACACAGATACGCAGTATTTT. Translating gives CASSGTNAGTGINTDTQYF.

This sequence joins TRBV12-3 or TRBV12-4 and TRBJ2-3; D call uncertain. There are 12 residues in the CDR3. Trimming shortened V by 7 bases and J by 6 bases, and 11 bases separated the two germline ends. As DNA, the CDR3 is TGTGCCAGCACCTTTCACCTGGATACGCAGTATTTT. Translation gives CASTFHLDTQYF.

This clonotype was recorded at least ten times. The V gene is TRBV6-1, the J gene TRBJ2-3; D is possibly TRBD2 (6 bases). Trimming took off 10 bases at V and 1 base at J, with 15 bases between the two ends. Germline CDR1 MNHNS, CDR2 SASEGT. This CDR3 region has 14 residues. CDR3 sequence (DNA): TGTGCCAACCGGGCGGCTAGCGGCACAGATACGCAGTATTTT. Its translation is CANRAASGTDTQYF.